The 20 T cell receptor beta chains in this list originate from one sample, sequenced in a study of cytomegalovirus exposure and HLA in healthy donors. The protocol was immunoSEQ multiplex PCR, while the TCRdb copy is restricted to in-frame clones and leaves out a portion. The sample lists around 190,000 clones; around nine tenths were seen once. Sequencing used PBMCs. The receptors originated from a man aged 25-45 years in good health and CMV-seropositive.

The chain recombines TRBV9 with TRBJ1-1, with a possible D match to TRBD1 (6 bases). Germline values: CDR1 SGDLS, CDR2 YYNGEE. V lost 4 bases to trimming and J lost 0 bases, with 13 bases between them. The CDR3 spans 15 residues. The CDR3 is CASSSNRELNTEAFF. CDR3 bases: TGTGCCAGCAGCTCTAACAGGGAATTGAACACTGAAGCTTTCTTT.

The chain employs TRBV6-1 and TRBJ2-3, with 10 bases that match TRBD2. V shed 4 bases, J shed 4 bases, and the junction held 8 bases outside the gene matches. Per germline, CDR1 MNHNS and CDR2 SASEGT. The CDR3 extends over 16 amino acids. The CDR3: CASSGKTSGFADTQYF. For the CDR3, the DNA is TGTGCCAGCAGTGGTAAGACTAGCGGGTTCGCAGATACGCAGTATTTT.

The J gene is TRBJ2-7, the V gene TRBV5-1; weak D call: TRBD2 (6 bases). V was shortened by 2 bases and J by 3 bases, with 18 bases between the two germline ends. CDR1 SGHRS and CDR2 YFSETQ come from the germline V gene. This CDR3 region has 16 residues. The CDR3: CASSFREVVFGYEQYF. The CDR3 DNA reads as TGCGCCAGCAGCTTCAGGGAGGTGGTCTTTGGCTACGAGCAGTACTTC.

V usage is TRBV6-1 and J usage is TRBJ2-3; 15 nucleotides align to TRBD2. V trimming: 6 bases; J trimming: 6 bases; junction bases outside the gene matches: 4. This CDR3 is built from 15 residues. In germline, CDR1 is MNHNS, CDR2 SASEGT. The CDR3 DNA is TGTGCCAGCAGAACCGGGACTAGCGGGAGGGATACGCAGTATTTT. Translating it yields CASRTGTSGRDTQYF.

V gene TRBV7-9 combines with J gene TRBJ2-4, with D possibly being TRBD1 (6 bases). V lost 3 bases, J lost 5 bases, and 8 bases lay in between. The CDR3 loop spans 13 amino acids. Germline V gene sequence: CDR1 SEHNR, CDR2 FQNEAQ (reference sequence). In nucleotides, the CDR3 is TGTGCCAGCAGCTTGAGGACAGAAAACATTCAGTACTTC. Encoded protein: CASSLRTENIQYF.

The rearrangement uses TRBV29-1 and TRBJ1-1; D perhaps matches TRBD1 (5 bases). The V gene lost 1 base and the J gene lost 6 bases, with 15 bases spanning the gap. Germline CDR1 and CDR2: SQVTM and ANQGSEA. This CDR3 spans 14 amino acids. CDR3 in amino acids: CSVEAPRGLPEAFF. CDR3 bases: TGCAGCGTTGAAGCGCCGCGGGGCCTTCCTGAAGCTTTCTTT.

This chain joins TRBV28 and TRBJ1-1, with D possibly being TRBD1 (5 bases). The CDR3 sequence is 15 residues long. From germline, CDR1 is MDHEN and CDR2 SYDVKM. V lost 3 bases to trimming and J lost 4 bases, with 15 bases between them. CDR3 amino acids: CASSFRQPGSTEAFF. The CDR3 DNA follows: TGTGCCAGCAGTTTCCGACAGCCAGGGAGCACTGAAGCTTTCTTT.

In its sample, this clone was seen once. Other DNA sequences in this specimen translate into the identical CDR3. The chain employs TRBV7-3 and TRBJ2-3, with D tentatively TRBD2 (6 bases). Germline loops: CDR1 SGHTA, CDR2 FQGTGA. The V end was cut by 3 bases, the J end by 2 bases, with 9 bases between. The CDR3 loop spans 14 amino acids. For the CDR3, the DNA is TGTGCCAGCAGCTTGGGCGGGGACACAGATACGCAGTATTTT. Its protein product is CASSLGGDTDTQYF.

The chain uses TRBV28 and TRBJ1-5; D might be TRBD1 (6 bases). The CDR3 extends over 15 amino acids. V dropped 3 bases and J dropped 6 bases, with 15 bases sitting between them. CDR1 and CDR2 (germline): MDHEN, SYDVKM. The CDR3 here is CASSFRQGLPQPQHF. CDR3 coding DNA: TGTGCCAGCAGTTTTAGGCAGGGGCTACCTCAGCCCCAGCATTTT.

The chain couples TRBV10-3 to TRBJ2-1; 7 bases match TRBD2. This CDR3 contains 14 residues. Looked up from germline, CDR1 is ENHRY and CDR2 is SYGVKD. Trimming took 4 bases from V and 4 from J; bases not matched to a gene: 4. CDR3 nucleotide sequence: TGTGCCATCAGTGTGGCGGGAGAGTACAATGAGCAGTTCTTC. Its translation is CAISVAGEYNEQFF.

This clone was seen a handful of times. The chain is built from TRBV7-6 and TRBJ2-7; a weak D match, TRBD2 (6 bases). The CDR3 runs to 14 residues. The germline V gene encodes CDR1 SGHVS and CDR2 FNYEAQ. The germline V and J ends were trimmed by 5 bases and 7 bases, with 18 bases remaining between them. The CDR3: CASSPDSVRGEQYF. CDR3 DNA: TGTGCCAGCAGCCCCGACAGTGTACGGGGGGAGCAGTACTTC.

For the CDR3, the DNA is TGTGCCACCAGCAGTGGTTCGAGGGCCGGAAGGGATGAGCAGTTCTTC. Its translation: CATSSGSRAGRDEQFF. The gene calls are TRBV15 and TRBJ2-1, with D possibly TRBD2 on 5 matching bases. V dropped 3 bases and J dropped 8 bases, with 20 bases sitting between them. Per germline, CDR1 LNHNV and CDR2 YYDKDF (reference sequence). The CDR3 is made up of 16 amino acids.

This clone showed up just a few times. The chain has TRBV4-1 and TRBJ1-2; no clear D. The CDR3 has 16 amino acids. V was pared by 2 bases and J by 0 bases, with 13 bases between. In germline, CDR1 is MGHRA, CDR2 YSYEKL. CDR3 in DNA: TGCGCCAGCAGCCAAACGGCGGGGAGGGCTAACTATGGCTACACCTTC. It translates to CASSQTAGRANYGYTF.

The chain is built from TRBV5-6 and TRBJ2-1; 10 nucleotides match TRBD2. The germline CDR1 and CDR2 sequences are SGHDT and YYEEEE. V dropped 4 bases and J dropped 2; count of bases not matched to a gene: 12. This CDR3 has 18 residues. Here the CDR3 DNA reads TGTGCCAGCAGCCCGACGGGACTAGCGAGCTCCCCCTACAATGAGCAGTTCTTC. It translates to CASSPTGLASSPYNEQFF. The full variable domain, rest sourced from reference TRBV5-6 and TRBJ2-1, is DAGVTQSPTHLIKTRGQQVTLRCSPKSGHDTVSWYQQALGQGPQFIFQYYEEEERQRGNFPDRFSGHQFPNYSSELNVNALLLGDSALYLCASSPTGLASSPYNEQFFGPGTRLTVL.

The V gene is TRBV13, the J gene TRBJ1-1, with no clear D. V gave up 5 bases and J gave up 1 base, with 20 bases separating them. From germline, CDR1 is PRHDT and CDR2 FYEKMQ (reference sequence). The CDR3 contains 17 residues. The CDR3 here is CASSPLNDDTWNTEAFF. The DNA for the CDR3 is TGTGCCAGCAGCCCCCTTAACGACGACACATGGAACACTGAAGCTTTCTTT.

The gene calls are TRBV4-1 and TRBJ2-7; the D gene is possibly TRBD1 (7 bases). The V end lost 1 base, the J end lost 7 bases, and 17 bases lay between the germline ends. Per germline, CDR1 MGHRA and CDR2 YSYEKL. This CDR3 is built from 15 residues. The CDR3 region has the DNA TGCGCCAGCAGCCAAGCGGACAGGAGGACTACAGAGCAGTACTTC. The encoded protein is CASSQADRRTTEQYF.

This clone was seen more than once but under ten times. The rearrangement uses TRBV7-2 and TRBJ2-7; D is possibly TRBD2 (5 bases). Deletions cut 1 base from V and 2 bases from J, with 9 bases between. Looked up from germline, CDR1 is SGHTA and CDR2 is FQGNSA. The CDR3 covers 14 residues. The CDR3 region has the DNA TGTGCCAGCAGCTTAGACCTAGCCCCCTACGAGCAGTACTTC. It encodes CASSLDLAPYEQYF.

The chain links TRBV7-2 to TRBJ1-3; TRBD1 is a possible D gene (6 bases). The CDR3 spans 16 residues. V lost 5 bases to trimming and J lost 0 bases, with 14 bases between them. Germline lookup yields CDR1 SGHTA and CDR2 FQGNSA. The DNA of the CDR3 is TGTGCCAGCAGCGTACAGGGTTACTCCTCTGGAAACACCATATATTTT. Its translation: CASSVQGYSSGNTIYF. The full variable domain, completed using reference TRBV7-2 and TRBJ1-3, is GAGVSQSPSNKVTEKGKDVELRCDPISGHTALYWYRQSLGQGLEFLIYFQGNSAPDKSGLPSDRFSAERTGGSVSTLTIQRTQQEDSAVYLCASSVQGYSSGNTIYFGEGSWLTVV.

The chain carries TRBV6-5 and TRBJ1-3; no clear D. Germline-derived CDR1 and CDR2 are MNHEY and SVGAGI. V gave up 5 bases and J gave up 1 base, with 9 bases separating them. The CDR3 loop spans 14 amino acids. The CDR3 is CASSVTASGNTIYF. CDR3 in DNA: TGTGCCAGCAGTGTTACAGCGTCTGGAAACACCATATATTTT.

The chain uses TRBV5-1 and TRBJ2-3; the D gene is possibly TRBD2 (6 bases). This CDR3 comprises 15 residues. V lost 0 bases, J lost 2 bases, and 10 bases lay in between. Germline V gives CDR1 SGHRS, CDR2 YFSETQ. The CDR3 here is CASSLGGTVTDTQYF. The CDR3 coding sequence is TGCGCCAGCAGCTTGGGGGGGACTGTCACAGATACGCAGTATTTT. The whole variable domain, remainder taken from reference TRBV5-1 and TRBJ2-3, is KAGVTQTPRYLIKTRGQQVTLSCSPISGHRSVSWYQQTPGQGLQFLFEYFSETQRNKGNFPGRFSGRQFSNSRSEMNVSTLELGDSALYLCASSLGGTVTDTQYFGPGTRLTVL.